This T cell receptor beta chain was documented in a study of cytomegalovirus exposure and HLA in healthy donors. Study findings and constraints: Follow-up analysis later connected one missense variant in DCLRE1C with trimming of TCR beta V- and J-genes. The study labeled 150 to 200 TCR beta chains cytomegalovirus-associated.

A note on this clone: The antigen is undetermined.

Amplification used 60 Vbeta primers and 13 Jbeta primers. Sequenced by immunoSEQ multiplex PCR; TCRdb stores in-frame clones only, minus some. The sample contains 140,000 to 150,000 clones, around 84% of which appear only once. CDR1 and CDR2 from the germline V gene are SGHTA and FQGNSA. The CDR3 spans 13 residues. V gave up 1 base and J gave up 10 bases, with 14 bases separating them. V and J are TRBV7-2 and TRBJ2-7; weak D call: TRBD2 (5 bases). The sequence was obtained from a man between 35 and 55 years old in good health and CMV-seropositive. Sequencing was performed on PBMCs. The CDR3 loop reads CASSLDYGSGQYF. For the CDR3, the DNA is TGTGCCAGCAGCTTAGATTATGGGTCGGGACAGTACTTC.